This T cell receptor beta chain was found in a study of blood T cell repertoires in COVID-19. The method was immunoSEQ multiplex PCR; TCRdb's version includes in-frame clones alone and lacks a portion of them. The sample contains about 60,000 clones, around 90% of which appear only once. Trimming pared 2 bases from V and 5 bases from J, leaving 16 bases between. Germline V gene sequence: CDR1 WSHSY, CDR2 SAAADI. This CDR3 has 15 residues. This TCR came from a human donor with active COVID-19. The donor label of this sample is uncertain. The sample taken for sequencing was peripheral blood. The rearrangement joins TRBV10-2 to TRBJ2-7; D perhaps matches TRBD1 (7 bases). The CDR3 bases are TGCGCCAGCAGTGAGGCCGGAGGGGGCAGACACGAGCAGTACTTC. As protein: CASSEAGGGRHEQYF.